Included here is one T cell receptor (beta chain) sequence, with context. Germline values: CDR1 MNHEY, CDR2 SVGAGI. Trimming removed 3 bases from V and 3 bases from J; junction bases left unmatched: 5. This CDR3 contains 15 residues. This sample is drawn from a study of cytomegalovirus exposure and HLA in healthy donors. The primer mix had 60 Vbeta and 13 Jbeta primers. Only in-frame clones appear in the TCRdb table, and some are missing; sequencing was by immunoSEQ multiplex PCR. The sample yields around 100,000 clones, 67% seen once. The chain has TRBV6-5 and TRBJ2-7; TRBD2 matches at 10 bases. The sequence was obtained from a man younger than 30 in good health and CMV-seropositive. The sequenced sample was PBMCs. The CDR3 DNA sequence: TGTGCCAGCAGTTATAAGAGCGGGGGGGGCTACGAGCAGTACTTC. Protein product: CASSYKSGGGYEQYF.